This T cell receptor beta chain was sequenced in a study of Graves' ophthalmopathy and Graves' hyperthyroidism. Points on this clonotype: This may stem from a read error, because a much larger clone lies one nucleotide away.

Germline values: CDR1 MGHDK, CDR2 SYGVNS. The V gene lost 5 bases and the J gene lost 3 bases, with 17 bases spanning the gap. This CDR3 has 15 amino acids. Investigators amplified TCR beta CDR3 regions from RNA transcripts. First-round RT-PCR relied on HTBI primers, and a second-round multiplex PCR came next. TCRdb used MiXCR to reprocess the multiplex PCR reads, holding one entry per CDR3 protein. The table records over a million distinct CDR3 sequences, roughly two fifths of them present only once. Sequences were obtained from peripheral blood or thyroid tissue (not recorded which). This chain uses TRBV25-1 with TRBJ2-7, with a weak D call TRBD1 (6 bases). The clonotype was recovered from an adult man with Graves' hyperthyroidism. The CDR3 loop is CASSYGPDRYYEQYF. CDR3 bases: TGTGCCAGCAGTTACGGGCCGGACAGATACTACGAGCAGTACTTC.